Below are 23 T cell receptor beta chains sequenced from a single sample in a study of cytomegalovirus exposure and HLA in healthy donors (dated by TCRdb to 2016 to 2017). Libraries were constructed by the immunoSEQ multiplex PCR assay. The multiplex PCR relied on a mix of 60 forward primers for TCR Vbeta segments and 13 reverse primers for TCR Jbeta segments. The source is immuneACCESS, and TCRdb retained only in-frame sequences with V and J called. Part of the clones is not carried over; for the studies checked, unresolved V genes explain less than half of this, and the remainder is unexplained. The sample data list 65,000 to 85,000 clones, and roughly 70% of these were observed just once. The ten largest clones add up to roughly 4.4% of the sample. Specimen: PBMCs. All receptors come from a man in his 60s in good health and CMV-seropositive.

J is TRBJ2-5 and V is TRBV15; no firm D call. This CDR3 region has 13 residues. V lost 5 bases and J lost 2, with 9 bases in between. Germline CDR1 is LNHNV and CDR2 is YYDKDF (reference sequence). The CDR3 reads CATSARLQETQYF. CDR3 nucleotide sequence: TGTGCCACCAGCGCCCGACTGCAAGAGACCCAGTACTTC.

This clone has more than one count but fewer than ten. The V call is TRBV5-4, the J call TRBJ2-7; no clear D gene. Trimming took off 0 bases at V and 2 bases at J, with 12 bases between the two ends. CDR1 SGHNT and CDR2 YYREEE come from the germline V gene (reference sequence). The CDR3 extends over 15 amino acids. The CDR3 nucleotides are TGTGCCAGCAGCTTGGGTGGCAGGCTTGCCTACGAGCAGTACTTC. Its translation: CASSLGGRLAYEQYF.

The chain is built from TRBV10-1 and TRBJ2-1; tentatively, D is TRBD1 (7 bases). Germline lookup yields CDR1 WNHNN and CDR2 SYGVQD (reference sequence). The CDR3 runs to 13 residues. V gave up 5 bases and J gave up 13 bases, with 18 bases separating them. The DNA for the CDR3 is TGCGCCAGCAGTAGACAGGGCGGGACGTTTCAGTTCTTC. This codes for CASSRQGGTFQFF.

The genes are TRBV5-1 and TRBJ2-5; D is possibly TRBD1 (5 bases). The CDR3 extends over 14 amino acids. The V gene's germline CDR1 is SGHRS and CDR2 YFSETQ. Trimming shortened V by 0 bases and J by 5 bases, and 11 bases separated the two germline ends. CDR3 amino acids: CASSLGLGAETQYF. The CDR3 DNA sequence: TGCGCCAGCAGCTTGGGGCTAGGGGCGGAGACCCAGTACTTC.

The chain uses TRBV6-1 and TRBJ1-2; D remains ambiguous. CDR3 length equals 16 residues. Looked up from germline, CDR1 is MNHNS and CDR2 is SASEGT. V lost 3 bases and J lost 1, with 15 bases in between. CDR3 in amino acids: CASSDLWENYNYGYTF. CDR3 nucleotides: TGTGCCAGCAGTGATCTATGGGAGAATTATAACTATGGCTACACCTTC.

The chain joins TRBV7-3 to TRBJ2-3; D uncertain. Germline V lookup: CDR1 SGHTA, CDR2 FQGTGA. This CDR3 spans 13 amino acids. V was trimmed by 5 bases and J by 5 bases, leaving 11 bases between them. Here the CDR3 DNA reads TGTGCCAGCAGCCTCCAGCCGGGAGATACGCAGTATTTT. Translated, it gives CASSLQPGDTQYF.

The chain combines TRBV7-8 with TRBJ1-4; tentative D call: TRBD1 (6 bases). The CDR3 has 17 amino acids. Trimming left V 0 bases short and J 3 bases short, with 14 bases between. The germline CDR1 and CDR2 sequences are SGHVS and FQNEAQ. The CDR3 loop is CASSLALGAGANEKLFF. The CDR3 DNA reads as TGTGCCAGCAGCTTAGCGTTAGGGGCAGGGGCTAATGAAAAACTGTTTTTT.

This clone was seen just once. The V gene is TRBV27, the J gene TRBJ2-3, with 9 positions matching TRBD2. The CDR3 runs 16 residues. The V gene's germline CDR1 is MNHEY and CDR2 SMNVEV (reference sequence). The junction had 7 bases not matched to a gene; V was cut back by 5 bases and J by 1 base. The CDR3 nucleotides are TGTGCCAGCAGTGTCGTACGGACTAGCGGCACAGATACGCAGTATTTT. Translated: CASSVVRTSGTDTQYF.

J is TRBJ1-1 and V is TRBV6-4, with TRBD1 identical over 7 bases. This CDR3 is 13 amino acids long. J gave up 5 bases and V 10 bases, and 10 bases lay outside the gene matches. Germline V lookup: CDR1 MRHNA, CDR2 SNTAGT. The CDR3 reads CAILKGGGTEAFF. The DNA of the CDR3 is TGTGCCATACTTAAAGGGGGCGGAACTGAAGCTTTCTTT.

This chain joins TRBV11-1 and TRBJ2-5; D ambiguous. The germline CDR1 and CDR2 sequences are SGHAT and FQDESV (reference sequence). V lost 3 bases, J lost 0 bases, and 23 bases lay in between. The CDR3 extends over 19 amino acids. The CDR3 region is CASSFFTPRDKYNQETQYF. As DNA, the CDR3 is TGTGCCAGCAGCTTTTTTACCCCCCGCGACAAATATAACCAAGAGACCCAGTACTTC.

This clone was seen once. The J gene is TRBJ2-5, the V gene TRBV5-6, with TRBD2 as a possible D gene (5 bases). V was pared by 1 base and J by 2 bases, with 18 bases between. CDR1 and CDR2 (germline): SGHDT, YYEEEE. The CDR3 runs 17 residues. The CDR3 here is CASSLRGWGALQETQYF. The CDR3 nucleotides are TGTGCCAGCAGCTTGCGGGGTTGGGGAGCCCTACAAGAGACCCAGTACTTC.

The chain joins TRBV30 to TRBJ1-1; 7 nucleotides align to TRBD1. J was trimmed by 1 base and V by 6 bases; bases with no gene match: 8. The germline V gene has CDR1 GTSNPN and CDR2 SVGIG (reference sequence). This CDR3 region has 14 residues. DNA for the CDR3: TGTGCCTGCGATCCGGGACAGAGGAACACTGAAGCTTTCTTT. It is translated as CACDPGQRNTEAFF.

The gene calls are TRBV5-1 and TRBJ1-1; D is perhaps TRBD1 (5 bases). V was cut by 3 bases and J by 4 bases, with 13 bases left in between. Per the germline V gene, CDR1 is SGHRS and CDR2 is YFSETQ. There are 14 residues in the CDR3. The CDR3 spells CASSSGNTATEAFF. CDR3 DNA sequence: TGCGCCAGCAGCTCAGGGAATACGGCCACTGAAGCTTTCTTT.

The J gene is TRBJ1-4, the V gene TRBV30; maybe TRBD1 (6 bases). Germline CDR1 and CDR2: GTSNPN and SVGIG (reference sequence). This CDR3 is built from 19 residues. V was shortened by 2 bases and J by 8 bases, with 30 bases between the two germline ends. The CDR3 sequence: CAWSPGWGPLARGGEKLFF. The CDR3 bases are TGTGCCTGGAGTCCAGGGTGGGGGCCGCTTGCACGGGGGGGCGAAAAACTGTTTTTT.

This sequence joins TRBV6-5 and TRBJ1-5, with 8 bases identical to TRBD1. The length of the CDR3 is 15 residues. Trimming cost V 5 bases and J 7 bases; bases outside gene matches: 10. CDR1 and CDR2 from the germline V gene are MNHEY and SVGAGI. The CDR3 nucleotides read TGTGCCAGCAGTCAAACGACAGGGGTTGACCAGCCCCAGCATTTT. Its protein is CASSQTTGVDQPQHF.

The chain combines TRBV7-9 with TRBJ2-5, with 7 bases matching TRBD2. Germline V gene data show CDR1 as SEHNR and CDR2 as FQNEAQ (reference sequence). The CDR3 length is 14 residues. Trimming cost V 5 bases and J 5 bases; bases outside gene matches: 8. The CDR3 is CASSLVQGGETQYF. CDR3 coding DNA: TGTGCCAGCAGCCTTGTCCAGGGAGGGGAGACCCAGTACTTC.

The V and J genes are TRBV7-3 and TRBJ2-7; 7 bases are shared with TRBD1. This CDR3 spans 14 amino acids. The junction had 6 bases not matched to a gene; V was cut back by 3 bases and J by 4 bases. Germline V lookup: CDR1 SGHTA, CDR2 FQGTGA. Written as DNA, the CDR3 is TGTGCCAGCAGCTTTCACGACAGGGCTTACGAGCAGTACTTC. This codes for CASSFHDRAYEQYF.

This clone was counted between two and nine times. This sequence joins TRBV18 and TRBJ2-2, with D possibly TRBD1 on 5 matching bases. This CDR3 spans 16 amino acids. V was pared by 1 base and J by 2 bases, with 11 bases between. Germline CDR1 reads KGHSH; CDR2 reads LQKENI. The CDR3, as DNA: TGTGCCAGCTCACCACGACAGCTACGAAACACCGGGGAGCTGTTTTTT. Its translation is CASSPRQLRNTGELFF. The whole variable domain, remainder taken from reference TRBV18 and TRBJ2-2, is NAGVMQNPRHLVRRRGQEARLRCSPMKGHSHVYWYRQLPEEGLKFMVYLQKENIIDESGMPKERFSAEFPKEGPSILRIQQVVRGDSAAYFCASSPRQLRNTGELFFGEGSRLTVL.

By share, this clone counts as medium-sized. V is TRBV5-6 and J is TRBJ1-4; the D is unclear. V was shortened by 0 bases and J by 11 bases, with 11 bases between the two germline ends. This CDR3 contains 13 residues. In germline, CDR1 is SGHDT, CDR2 YYEEEE. CDR3 coding DNA: TGTGCCAGCAGCTTGGAGGAAGACTCTAAACTGTTTTTT. Encoded protein: CASSLEEDSKLFF.

The chain carries TRBV19 and TRBJ2-1; maybe TRBD2 (5 bases). The germline CDR1 and CDR2 sequences are LNHDA and SQIVND (reference sequence). The CDR3 is 13 amino acids. Trimming left V 4 bases short and J 10 bases short, with 14 bases between. CDR3 DNA sequence: TGTGCCAGTAGTACACGGACCGGCGGGGAGCAGTTCTTC. Protein: CASSTRTGGEQFF.

The chain recombines TRBV6-5 with TRBJ1-3; D possibly corresponds to TRBD1 (5 bases). The CDR3 runs 14 residues. The germline V gene has CDR1 MNHEY and CDR2 SVGAGI. Trimming took 8 bases from V and 4 from J, leaving 15 bases between them. CDR3 sequence (DNA): TGTGCCAGCGGGGGGAGCAGGCAGGGAAACACCATATATTTT. It codes for CASGGSRQGNTIYF.

This clone appeared a few times. The rearrangement links TRBV27 to TRBJ2-1; TRBD1 matches 9 bases. CDR3 length equals 15 residues. Germline lookup yields CDR1 MNHEY and CDR2 SMNVEV (reference sequence). Unmatched junction bases numbered 8, after V lost 5 bases and J lost 6 bases. The CDR3 region has the DNA TGTGCCAGCAGTGATCCGGGACAGGGAGTCAATGAGCAGTTCTTC. It yields the protein CASSDPGQGVNEQFF.

The chain combines TRBV6-6 with TRBJ2-5; possibly TRBD1 for D (6 bases). Per the germline V gene, CDR1 is MNHNY and CDR2 is SVGAGI (reference sequence). The CDR3 totals 15 residues. The germline V and J ends were trimmed by 8 bases and 5 bases, with 21 bases remaining between them. The CDR3 spells CASLRGFPDGETQYF. The CDR3 DNA follows: TGTGCCAGCCTCAGGGGCTTCCCGGACGGGGAGACCCAGTACTTC.